This T cell receptor (beta chain) was observed in a study of blood T cell repertoires in COVID-19. Study context: From the United States, Italy and Spain came samples of acute and convalescent COVID-19. PBMCs, B-cell-depleted T cells, or T cells were the source of the cDNA or gDNA that made up the material.

Original processing notes: Amplification from reference gene primers served as the basis for estimated nucleated cell counts. The table came from immunoSEQ multiplex PCR; TCRdb's copy has only in-frame clones and leaves some out. The DNA gave D and trimming, while V, J and clone size come from that table. The table has 99,000 or so clones, about 79% seen once. The germline gives CDR1 SGHTA, CDR2 FQGNSA. This CDR3 is 14 amino acids long. V gave up 0 bases and J gave up 2 bases, with 6 bases separating them. The sequence derives from a woman aged 80 or over with active or convalescent COVID-19. Material for sequencing was peripheral blood. V is TRBV7-2 and J is TRBJ2-3; no definite D call. The CDR3 protein is CASSLAGSTDTQYF. DNA for the CDR3: TGTGCCAGCAGCTTAGCGGGCTCCACAGATACGCAGTATTTT.